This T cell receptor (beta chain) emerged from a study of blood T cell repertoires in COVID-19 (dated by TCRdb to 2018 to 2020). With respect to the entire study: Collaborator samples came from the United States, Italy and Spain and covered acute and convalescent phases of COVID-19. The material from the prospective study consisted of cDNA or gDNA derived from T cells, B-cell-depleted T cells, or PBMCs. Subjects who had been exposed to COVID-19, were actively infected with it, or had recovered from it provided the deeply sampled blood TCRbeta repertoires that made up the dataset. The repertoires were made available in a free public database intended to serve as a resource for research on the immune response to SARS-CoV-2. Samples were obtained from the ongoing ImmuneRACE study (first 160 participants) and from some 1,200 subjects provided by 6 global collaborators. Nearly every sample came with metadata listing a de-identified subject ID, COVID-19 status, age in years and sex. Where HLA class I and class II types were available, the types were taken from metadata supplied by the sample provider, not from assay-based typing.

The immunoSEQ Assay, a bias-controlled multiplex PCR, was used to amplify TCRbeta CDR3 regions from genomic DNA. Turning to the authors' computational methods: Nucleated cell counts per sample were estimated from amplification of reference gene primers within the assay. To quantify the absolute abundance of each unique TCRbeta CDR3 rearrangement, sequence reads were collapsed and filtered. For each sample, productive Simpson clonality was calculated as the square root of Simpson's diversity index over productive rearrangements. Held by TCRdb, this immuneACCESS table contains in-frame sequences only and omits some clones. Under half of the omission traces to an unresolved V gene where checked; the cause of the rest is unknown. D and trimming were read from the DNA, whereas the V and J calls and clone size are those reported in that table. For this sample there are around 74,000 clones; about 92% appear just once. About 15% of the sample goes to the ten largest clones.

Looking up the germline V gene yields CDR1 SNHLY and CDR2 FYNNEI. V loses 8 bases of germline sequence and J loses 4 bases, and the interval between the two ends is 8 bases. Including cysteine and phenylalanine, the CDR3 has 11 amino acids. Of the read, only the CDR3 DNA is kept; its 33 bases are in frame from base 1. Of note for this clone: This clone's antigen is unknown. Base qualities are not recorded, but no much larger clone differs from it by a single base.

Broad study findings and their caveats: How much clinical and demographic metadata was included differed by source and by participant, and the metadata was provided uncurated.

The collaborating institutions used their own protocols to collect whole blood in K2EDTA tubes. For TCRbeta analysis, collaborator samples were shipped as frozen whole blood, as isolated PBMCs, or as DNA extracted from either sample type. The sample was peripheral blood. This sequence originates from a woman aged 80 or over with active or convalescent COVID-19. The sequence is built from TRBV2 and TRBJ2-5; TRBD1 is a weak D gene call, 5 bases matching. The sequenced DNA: TGTGCCAGCGGCCAGGGAGAGACCCAGTACTTC. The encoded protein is CASGQGETQYF.